This is a list of T cell receptor beta chains from one sample in a study of cytomegalovirus exposure and HLA in healthy donors. TCRdb's table, derived via immunoSEQ multiplex PCR, lists solely in-frame clones and lacks some. The sample has approximately 100,000 clones, and its top ten clones hold about 0.59%. What was sequenced was PBMCs. The receptor set was obtained from a man in his fifties or sixties in good health and CMV-seronegative. CDR3s include the opening cysteine and the closing phenylalanine or tryptophan. Each record gives: J gene, D gene, V gene, CDR3 DNA, CDR3 protein. The D gene is left open where the match is weak.

TRBJ2-2	TRBD1	TRBV7-6	TGTGCCAGCAGCTTACATTGGGACAGAAGAAACACCGGGGAGCTGTTTTTT	CASSLHWDRRNTGELFF
TRBJ1-1	-	TRBV29-1	TGCAGCGTTGGGGAGGGCACTGAAGCTTTCTTT	CSVGEGTEAFF
TRBJ2-2	TRBD2	TRBV29-1	TGCAGCGTTAGATCGGGACTAGCGGGGGGACCCACCGGGGAGCTGTTTTTT	CSVRSGLAGGPTGELFF
TRBJ2-1	-	TRBV9	TGTGCCAGCAGCGTAACGGTGGTCAATGAGCAGTTCTTC	CASSVTVVNEQFF
TRBJ2-7	TRBD1	TRBV6-6	TGTGCCAGCAGTCTAGGGACAGGGCCTGACGAGCAGTACTTC	CASSLGTGPDEQYF
TRBJ2-5	TRBD2	TRBV9	TGTGCCAGCAGCGTAGCCCCTAGCGGGAGAGGGCAAGAGACCCAGTACTTC	CASSVAPSGRGQETQYF
TRBJ1-2	TRBD1	TRBV6-5	TGTGCCAGCAGTTACAGGGGGCGCGGGTATGGCTACACCTTC	CASSYRGRGYGYTF
TRBJ2-2	TRBD2	TRBV19	TGTGCCAGTAGTATGATAGCTAGCGGGGCTAACACCGGGGAGCTGTTTTTT	CASSMIASGANTGELFF
TRBJ2-5	-	TRBV4-3	TGCGCCAGCAGCCAAGCCCCAGGGTGGATCCCCTACGAGCAGCACTTC	CASSQAPGWIPYEQHF
TRBJ1-5	TRBD1	TRBV7-8	TGTGCCAGCAGCTTATACCGGGTGGGACAGGGGATCAATCAGCCCCAGCATTTT	CASSLYRVGQGINQPQHF
TRBJ2-1	TRBD2	TRBV13	TGTGCCAGCAGCTTAGGGACTAGCGGGAGGACCCACTACAATGAGCAGTTCTTC	CASSLGTSGRTHYNEQFF
TRBJ1-6	-	TRBV14	TGTGCCAGCAGCCAAGTGGCAAATTCACCCCTCCACTTT	CASSQVANSPLHF
TRBJ2-7	-	TRBV19	TGTGCCAGTAGTCCCCGGACAGCCGAATCCATGTGGTACGAGCAGTACTTC	CASSPRTAESMWYEQYF
TRBJ2-3	-	TRBV11-2	TGTGCCAGCAGCCCCCCTCAGTATTTT	CASSPPQYF
TRBJ2-7	TRBD2	TRBV6-5	TGTGCCAGCAGTCACCGGGACTACTCCTACGAGCAGTACTTC	CASSHRDYSYEQYF
TRBJ2-1	-	TRBV9	TGTGCCAGCAGCGTGGTAGCCACCCTAATCAACAATGAGCAGTTCTTC	CASSVVATLINNEQFF
TRBJ1-1	TRBD1	TRBV29-1	TGCAGCGTGACCGGACAGGGGTGGACTGAAGCTTTCTTT	CSVTGQGWTEAFF
TRBJ1-5	-	TRBV7-8	TGTGCCAGCAGCCGATCAGGGTGGGGCAATCAGCCCCAGCATTTT	CASSRSGWGNQPQHF
TRBJ2-3	-	TRBV10-3	TGTGCCATCAGTCGGGACTCTCACACAGATACGCAGTATTTT	CAISRDSHTDTQYF
TRBJ1-1	TRBD1	TRBV5-1	TGCGCCAGCAGCTTGTATGTAGGGACAGGGGTGAACACTGAAGCTTTCTTT	CASSLYVGTGVNTEAFF
TRBJ2-5	-	TRBV5-1	TGCGCCAGCAGCTTGGCCGGGAAAGAGACCCAGTACTTC	CASSLAGKETQYF
TRBJ2-5	TRBD1	TRBV19	TGTGCCAGTAGTATCACAGGGGGTTCCAAAGAGACCCAGTACTTC	CASSITGGSKETQYF
TRBJ1-1	TRBD1	TRBV6-5	TGTGCCAGCGCCCTCGGACAGGGGAACACTGAAGCTTTCTTT	CASALGQGNTEAFF
TRBJ2-5	-	TRBV5-1	TGCGCCAGCAGCTTGCAGGGGGAGACCCAGTACTTC	CASSLQGETQYF
TRBJ2-2	-	TRBV5-1	TGCGCCAGCAGCTTGGGCGGCGGGAACACCGGGGAGCTGTTTTTT	CASSLGGGNTGELFF
TRBJ2-7	-	TRBV7-8	TGTGCCAGCAGCCCTCTTAGCTCCTACGAGCAGTACTTC	CASSPLSSYEQYF
TRBJ2-7	-	TRBV29-1	TGCAGCGTTGTCCTGCGCGGGTATGGCGCCTACGAGCAGTACTTC	CSVVLRGYGAYEQYF
TRBJ2-7	-	TRBV27	TGTGCCAGCTCATCAGGGGGGCATCCAGAGCAGTACTTC	CASSSGGHPEQYF
TRBJ2-7	-	TRBV4-3	TGCGCCAGCAGCCAAGGGCCTTCCTACGAGCAGTACTTC	CASSQGPSYEQYF
TRBJ2-1	TRBD2	TRBV28	TGTGCCAGCATCCCAGCGGGAGGAATCGATGAGCAGTTCTTC	CASIPAGGIDEQFF
TRBJ2-5	-	TRBV4-1	TGCGCCAGCAGCCTAGGAAGCAGAGACTATCAAGAGACCCAGTACTTC	CASSLGSRDYQETQYF
TRBJ2-2	TRBD2	TRBV27	TGTGCCAGCAGATCTAGGACTAGTGGCTTAAGCACCGGGGAGCTGTTTTTT	CASRSRTSGLSTGELFF
TRBJ2-3	TRBD2	TRBV29-1	TGCAGCGTTGAAAGGCAGCGGGGGCAGTATTTT	CSVERQRGQYF
TRBJ1-1	-	TRBV6-6	TGTGCCAGCAGTTACCCAGAACCTCCGGGGGGCACTGAAGCTTTCTTT	CASSYPEPPGGTEAFF
TRBJ1-2	-	TRBV30	TGTGCCTCTACCCAGGGGACTAACTATGGCTACACCTTC	CASTQGTNYGYTF
TRBJ2-7	TRBD2	TRBV4-3	TGCGCCAGCAGCCCAAGCATAGGGACTAGGATTTACGAGCAGTACTTC	CASSPSIGTRIYEQYF
TRBJ1-2	-	TRBV5-4	TGTGCCAGCAAGGACAGTACAGTTAGTGGCTACACCTTC	CASKDSTVSGYTF